One and the same sample provided the 24 T cell receptor beta chains below, sequenced in a study of cytomegalovirus exposure and HLA in healthy donors. This PCR relied on a set of 60 Vbeta primers and 13 Jbeta primers. Assay: immunoSEQ multiplex PCR; the TCRdb copy retains only in-frame clones and omits some. The data show more than 200,000 clones, with around 79% seen just once and 1.5% to 2% held by the top ten. The sample taken for sequencing was PBMCs. These receptors originate from a male donor in good health and CMV-seronegative.

V gene TRBV28 combines with J gene TRBJ1-4; a weak D match, TRBD1 (5 bases). Germline V gene data show CDR1 as MDHEN and CDR2 as SYDVKM. The CDR3 spans 21 residues. V gave up 2 bases and J gave up 0 bases, with 25 bases separating them. The CDR3 nucleotides are TGTGCCAGCAGTTTAATCCCCTATCTAGGTAGGGGAAATGCAACTAATGAAAAACTGTTTTTT. Translation: CASSLIPYLGRGNATNEKLFF.

This clone has a handful of counts. The CDR3 DNA reads TGTGCCAGCAGTGCCACGACTAGCTCCTACAATGAGCAGTTCTTC. Translated, it gives CASSATTSSYNEQFF. V is TRBV6-4 and J is TRBJ2-1; a possible D gene is TRBD2 (6 bases). CDR3 length equals 15 residues. The germline V gene has CDR1 MRHNA and CDR2 SNTAGT. Trimming took off 4 bases at V and 0 bases at J, with 10 bases between the two ends.

In DNA, the CDR3 is TGTGCCAGCAGTCCCGGGGAAGCACTACCCTATGGCTACACCTTC. Amino acid sequence: CASSPGEALPYGYTF. The chain has TRBV6-6 and TRBJ1-2; D gene uncertain. Trimming pared 5 bases from V and 4 bases from J, leaving 17 bases between. In germline, CDR1 is MNHNY, CDR2 SVGAGI (reference sequence). This CDR3 comprises 15 residues.

The gene calls are TRBV6-4 and TRBJ1-4; a weak D match, TRBD1 (6 bases). Trimming left V 2 bases short and J 8 bases short, with 9 bases between. The length of the CDR3 is 13 residues. Germline CDR1 MRHNA, CDR2 SNTAGT. The CDR3 spells CASSDPQGEKLFF. In DNA, the CDR3 is TGTGCCAGCAGTGACCCTCAGGGGGAAAAACTGTTTTTT.

The DNA of the CDR3 is TGTGCCAGCTCCCAAACCGCAGGGGAGAACTATGGCTACACCTTC. It translates to CASSQTAGENYGYTF. V is TRBV18 and J is TRBJ1-2, with D possibly TRBD1 on 6 matching bases. The CDR3 consists of 15 residues. The ends were cut back, 6 bases at V and 2 bases at J, with 16 bases in the middle. Germline assignment: CDR1 KGHSH and CDR2 LQKENI.

The chain couples TRBV28 to TRBJ1-2, with 11 bases fitting TRBD1. This CDR3 region has 16 residues. Germline CDR1 is MDHEN and CDR2 is SYDVKM. V was clipped by 2 bases and J by 6 bases; unmatched bases: 8. The CDR3 sequence: CASSLGTGGSRHGYTF. CDR3 sequence (DNA): TGTGCCAGCAGTTTAGGGACAGGGGGTAGTCGCCATGGCTACACCTTC.

V gene TRBV5-6 combines with J gene TRBJ2-7; 7 nucleotides match TRBD1. Losses at the gene ends were 0 bases for V and 3 bases for J; bases not matched to a gene: 9. This CDR3 contains 16 residues. CDR1 is SGHDT, CDR2 YYEEEE, per germline. The CDR3 loop reads CASSLASDRLIYEQYF. In DNA form, the CDR3 reads TGTGCCAGCAGCTTGGCCTCGGACAGGTTGATCTACGAGCAGTACTTC.

The rearrangement uses TRBV2 and TRBJ2-7, with a possible D match to TRBD1 (6 bases). CDR3 size: 12 residues. From germline, CDR1 is SNHLY and CDR2 FYNNEI. The V end lost 6 bases, the J end lost 5 bases, and 11 bases lay between the germline ends. This CDR3 is CASRIYRDEQYF. In DNA form, the CDR3 reads TGTGCCAGCAGGATTTACAGGGACGAGCAGTACTTC.

The V call is TRBV7-7, the J call TRBJ2-5, with 11 nucleotides matching TRBD1. The J call is doubtful: the DNA matches TRBJ2-7 better. The CDR3 covers 15 residues. Germline lookup yields CDR1 SSHAT and CDR2 FNYEAQ (reference sequence). The CDR3 reads CASSPRTGGWDEQYF. CDR3 nucleotide sequence: TGTGCCAGCAGCCCAAGGACAGGGGGCTGGGACGAGCAGTACTTC.

This clone has a handful of counts. This chain connects TRBV4-3 to TRBJ2-5; TRBD2 might be the D (5 bases). CDR1 is LGHNA, CDR2 YSLEER, per germline. CDR3 length equals 14 residues. Between the trimmed V and J ends, which lost 0 bases and 3 bases, there was a span of 8 bases. In DNA, the CDR3 is TGCGCCAGCAGCCAAGATGACTACAAAGAGACCCAGTACTTC. This translates into CASSQDDYKETQYF.

The V gene is TRBV7-9, the J gene TRBJ2-1; 8 nucleotides agree with TRBD1. The J segment lost 8 bases and the V segment lost 4 bases, leaving 13 bases of the junction unmatched. This CDR3 is built from 16 residues. The germline V gene encodes CDR1 SEHNR and CDR2 FQNEAQ (reference sequence). CDR3 in amino acids: CASSYPTGALLDEQFF. In DNA form, the CDR3 reads TGTGCCAGCAGCTACCCGACAGGGGCCCTTTTGGATGAGCAGTTCTTC.

CDR3 bases: TGTGCCAGCAGCTTGGGGAGGACTAGCATCGATGAGCAGTTCTTC. Translated, it gives CASSLGRTSIDEQFF. This rearrangement joins TRBV5-6 to TRBJ2-1, with 8 positions matching TRBD2. Losses at the gene ends were 0 bases for V and 8 bases for J; bases not matched to a gene: 7. The CDR3 has 15 residues. Germline V gene data show CDR1 as SGHDT and CDR2 as YYEEEE.

The genes are TRBV10-3 and TRBJ2-7; 15 positions match TRBD2. CDR1 and CDR2 from the germline V gene are ENHRY and SYGVKD. The junction had 21 bases not matched to a gene; V was cut back by 4 bases and J by 5 bases. The CDR3 contains 21 residues. CDR3 nucleotide sequence: TGTGCCATCAGTGTGGAGGGGGCCAGGTGGACTAGCGGGAGGGGGGAGGACGAGCAGTACTTC. This translates into CAISVEGARWTSGRGEDEQYF.

J is TRBJ2-7 and V is TRBV13; TRBD2 aligns across 8 bases. Germline V gene data show CDR1 as PRHDT and CDR2 as FYEKMQ (reference sequence). The CDR3 runs to 14 residues. Trimming at V came to 5 bases and at J to 3 bases, leaving 6 bases not matched to a gene. CDR3 nucleotide sequence: TGTGCCAGCAGCCATAGCGGGACACGCTACGAGCAGTACTTC. Encoded protein: CASSHSGTRYEQYF.

This chain joins TRBV29-1 and TRBJ2-5; 14 bases are a match to TRBD2. This CDR3 contains 14 residues. Germline CDR1 SQVTM, CDR2 ANQGSEA. Trimming at V came to 6 bases and at J to 5 bases, leaving 5 bases not matched to a gene. The CDR3 loop is CSVGLAGGRETQYF. Here the CDR3 DNA reads TGCAGCGTCGGACTAGCGGGAGGTCGGGAGACCCAGTACTTC.

The chain has TRBV19 and TRBJ2-7; 9 bases are a match to TRBD1. Trimming removed 4 bases from V and 2 bases from J; junction bases left unmatched: 3. The CDR3 extends over 14 amino acids. Germline V gene lookup returns CDR1 LNHDA and CDR2 SQIVND (reference sequence). CDR3 DNA: TGTGCCAGTAGTACTCGGACAGGGGCCTACGAGCAGTACTTC. It codes for CASSTRTGAYEQYF.

The gene calls are TRBV6-5 and TRBJ1-2, with 12 bases fitting TRBD1. V was clipped by 5 bases and J by 6 bases; unmatched bases: 4. This CDR3 has 14 residues. In germline, CDR1 is MNHEY, CDR2 SVGAGI. CDR3 bases: TGTGCCAGCAGTAACCGGGACAGGGGGCATGGCTACACCTTC. Translation gives CASSNRDRGHGYTF.

This chain uses TRBV5-8 with TRBJ1-5; 9 nucleotides line up with TRBD1. The CDR3 consists of 16 residues. Germline V CDR1 and CDR2: SGHTS, YDEGEE. V gave up 3 bases and J gave up 0 bases; unmatched junction bases: 4. CDR3 sequence: CASSWGQGYSNQPQHF. CDR3 sequence (DNA): TGTGCCAGCAGCTGGGGACAGGGCTATAGCAATCAGCCCCAGCATTTT.

The CDR3 loop is CASKPWAEYSPLHF. The CDR3, as DNA: TGTGCCAGCAAACCCTGGGCAGAGTATTCACCCCTCCACTTT. This chain uses TRBV27 with TRBJ1-6; no definite D call. The CDR3 runs 14 residues. The germline V gene encodes CDR1 MNHEY and CDR2 SMNVEV (reference sequence). Trimming took 7 bases from V and 8 from J, leaving 15 bases between them.

V usage is TRBV28 and J usage is TRBJ1-5, with D uncertain. Germline values: CDR1 MDHEN, CDR2 SYDVKM. This CDR3 is 13 amino acids long. Trimming stripped 7 bases from V and 3 bases from J, with 10 bases between. The CDR3 DNA follows: TGTGCCAGCATCCCCGGGGACAATCAGCCCCAGCATTTT. Translating it yields CASIPGDNQPQHF.

The chain has TRBV29-1 and TRBJ1-4, with TRBD1 as a possible D gene (5 bases). Per germline, CDR1 SQVTM and CDR2 ANQGSEA. The CDR3 consists of 16 residues. V was clipped by 7 bases and J by 8 bases, with 26 bases between them. The CDR3 sequence: CSAPLMSAGFNEKLFF. The CDR3 DNA is TGCAGCGCCCCTCTGATGAGCGCAGGGTTTAACGAAAAACTGTTTTTT.

This sequence joins TRBV9 and TRBJ2-1; 10 bases fit TRBD2. This CDR3 has 16 amino acids. Unmatched junction bases numbered 14, after V lost 6 bases and J lost 8 bases. CDR1 and CDR2 (germline): SGDLS, YYNGEE. The CDR3 coding sequence is TGTGCCAGCAACCCAAGGTCTAGCGGGAGTTGGGATGAGCAGTTCTTC. Residues: CASNPRSSGSWDEQFF.

The chain couples TRBV6-5 to TRBJ1-5; no reliable D call. Germline CDR1 is MNHEY and CDR2 is SVGAGI. CDR3 length equals 12 residues. Trimming removed 6 bases at V and 11 bases at J, with 14 bases between. In DNA form, the CDR3 reads TGTGCCAGCAGCCCGACGGGGAGGGCCCAGCATTTT. It specifies CASSPTGRAQHF.

V and J are TRBV27 and TRBJ2-3; TRBD1 aligns across 7 bases. This CDR3 is 14 amino acids long. Germline V gene sequence: CDR1 MNHEY, CDR2 SMNVEV (reference sequence). With V trimmed by 4 bases and J by 4 bases, 5 bases remained unmatched. The CDR3 DNA is TGTGCCAGCAGTTCTCGACAGGGTTCAGATACGCAGTATTTT. It codes for CASSSRQGSDTQYF.